One and the same sample provided the 11 T cell receptor beta chains below, sequenced in a study of cytomegalovirus exposure and HLA in healthy donors. A multiplex PCR was run with 60 Vbeta primers and 13 Jbeta primers. Assay used: immunoSEQ multiplex PCR; TCRdb lists only in-frame clones, some missing. The sample yields about 160,000 clones, approximately 79% seen once. The sample was PBMCs. The source is a woman in her forties or fifties in good health and CMV-seropositive.

Only one count was recorded for this clone. The rearrangement uses TRBV27 and TRBJ2-1; TRBD2 might be the D (5 bases). The CDR3 runs to 15 residues. V was pared by 5 bases and J by 5 bases, with 16 bases between. Germline values: CDR1 MNHEY, CDR2 SMNVEV (reference sequence). For the CDR3, the DNA is TGTGCCAGCAGTAGGAGTAGGGTAGCGCACAATGAGCAGTTCTTC. This translates into CASSRSRVAHNEQFF.

The chain is built from TRBV2 and TRBJ2-5, with a weak D call TRBD1 (5 bases). With 8 bases removed from V and 5 bases from J, the gap between germline ends came to 12 bases. Germline CDR1 and CDR2: SNHLY and FYNNEI. CDR3 length: 12 amino acids. The CDR3 reads CASHRLGETQYF. The CDR3, as DNA: TGTGCCAGCCACAGGCTGGGGGAGACCCAGTACTTC.

This clone has a single count. CDR3 in DNA: TGTGCCAGCAGCTCAACTGCGGCCGTGTGGACCCAGTACTTC. Encoded protein: CASSSTAAVWTQYF. V is TRBV5-6 and J is TRBJ2-5; D is undetermined. This CDR3 comprises 14 residues. With 3 bases removed from V and 7 bases from J, the gap between germline ends came to 16 bases. The germline CDR1 and CDR2 sequences are SGHDT and YYEEEE. Supplemented by reference TRBV5-6 and TRBJ2-5, the full variable domain reads DAGVTQSPTHLIKTRGQQVTLRCSPKSGHDTVSWYQQALGQGPQFIFQYYEEEERQRGNFPDRFSGHQFPNYSSELNVNALLLGDSALYLCASSSTAAVWTQYFGPGTRLLVL.

Only one count was recorded for this clone. The rearrangement joins TRBV28 to TRBJ2-2, with 8 bases fitting TRBD1. This CDR3 has 16 residues. V shed 5 bases and J 5 bases; nucleotides not matched to a gene: 10. Germline V gene lookup returns CDR1 MDHEN and CDR2 SYDVKM. CDR3: CASSTAGGSATGELFF. CDR3 nucleotides: TGTGCCAGCAGTACCGCAGGGGGCTCCGCGACCGGGGAGCTGTTTTTT. The full variable domain, rest sourced from reference TRBV28 and TRBJ2-2, is DVKVTQSSRYLVKRTGEKVFLECVQDMDHENMFWYRQDPGLGLRLIYFSYDVKMKEKGDIPEGYSVSREKKERFSLILESASTNQTSMYLCASSTAGGSATGELFFGEGSRLTVL.

The gene calls are TRBV6-1 and TRBJ2-7; TRBD2 matches 11 bases. CDR1 MNHNS and CDR2 SASEGT come from the germline V gene. This CDR3 region has 15 residues. V lost 7 bases and J lost 3; bases outside the gene matches: 8. In DNA form, the CDR3 reads TGTGCCAGCACCAGAACTAGCGGGAGCAACTACGAGCAGTACTTC. It codes for CASTRTSGSNYEQYF.

This clone occurred a few times. The chain carries TRBV7-2 and TRBJ2-2; tentative D call: TRBD2 (5 bases). The CDR3 sequence is 17 residues long. V dropped 1 base and J dropped 2 bases, with 14 bases sitting between them. The germline V gene encodes CDR1 SGHTA and CDR2 FQGNSA. CDR3 amino acids: CASSLESGIANTGELFF. The DNA of the CDR3 is TGTGCCAGCAGCTTAGAATCGGGAATAGCTAACACCGGGGAGCTGTTTTTT.

This clone was found a few times. The genes are TRBV5-4 and TRBJ2-7; 10 nucleotides agree with TRBD2. The J segment lost 2 bases and the V segment lost 4 bases, leaving 9 bases of the junction unmatched. The germline V gene encodes CDR1 SGHNT and CDR2 YYREEE (reference sequence). This CDR3 region has 16 residues. The CDR3 DNA follows: TGTGCCAGCAGCCGGGGGACTAGCGAAAACCCCTACGAGCAGTACTTC. It encodes CASSRGTSENPYEQYF.

J is TRBJ1-1 and V is TRBV2; D is possibly TRBD1 (6 bases). This CDR3 spans 14 amino acids. Germline V gene lookup returns CDR1 SNHLY and CDR2 FYNNEI. V shed 7 bases and J shed 4 bases, with 16 bases lying between them. Written as DNA, the CDR3 is TGTGCCAGCAAGAGGGGGGGGCTGGGCACTGAAGCTTTCTTT. Residues: CASKRGGLGTEAFF.

This clone was seen only once. This rearrangement joins TRBV19 to TRBJ1-1; TRBD1 is a possible D gene (5 bases). The V end lost 7 bases, the J end lost 1 base, and 13 bases lay between the germline ends. This CDR3 spans 14 amino acids. Germline V gene lookup returns CDR1 LNHDA and CDR2 SQIVND (reference sequence). This CDR3 reads CASTWGSPNTEAFF. The CDR3 coding sequence is TGTGCCAGTACCTGGGGCTCCCCGAACACTGAAGCTTTCTTT.

This rearrangement joins TRBV2 to TRBJ2-7; 8 bases line up with TRBD2. This CDR3 comprises 14 residues. The V gene's germline CDR1 is SNHLY and CDR2 FYNNEI. V was clipped by 7 bases and J by 7 bases; unmatched bases: 12. The CDR3 region is CASNAAGEVGEQYF. In DNA form, the CDR3 reads TGTGCCAGCAATGCAGCGGGAGAAGTTGGAGAGCAGTACTTC.

With regard to this clone: One end of the junction fails to match germline, which may point to a read error. The chain employs TRBV7-6 and TRBJ1-1; weak D call: TRBD1 (5 bases). Germline V gene data show CDR1 as SGHVS and CDR2 as FNYEAQ. CDR3 length: 13 amino acids. CDR3 protein: CASSLLPGTGGLF. Written as DNA, the CDR3 is TGTGCCAGCAGCTTACTCCCGGGCACGGGGGGTCTCTTT.